This T cell receptor (beta chain) emerged from a study of T cell repertoires in cytomegalovirus infection. The wider study: HLA-C-restricted CMV epitopes, recently identified, and well-studied HLA-B-restricted ones were used by the study.

CDR1 is SGHNT, CDR2 YYREEE, per germline (reference sequence). CDR3 size: 14 residues. V gave up 6 bases and J gave up 5 bases; unmatched junction bases: 10. Whole-study results and caveats: Clonotypes of TCR beta that were HLA-C-restricted and CMV-specific dominated the ex vivo response.

Details on this clonotype: The antigen is undetermined.

A single record per CDR3 protein comes from TCRdb applying MiXCR to the reads. Among approximately 910,000 distinct CDR3 sequences listed, around 30% were seen once. Sequences were derived from cultured CD8+ T cells from PBMCs, sampled from culture after CMV antigen stimulation. The genes are TRBV5-4 and TRBJ2-5, with 7 bases aligning to TRBD1. The source of this sequence is a human donor in good health (CMV status not recorded). Some clones in this sample may be carry-over from other donors' samples. The DNA for the CDR3 is TGTGCCAGCATTCCCGACAGGGCCGGGGAGACCCAGTACTTC. Translation gives CASIPDRAGETQYF.